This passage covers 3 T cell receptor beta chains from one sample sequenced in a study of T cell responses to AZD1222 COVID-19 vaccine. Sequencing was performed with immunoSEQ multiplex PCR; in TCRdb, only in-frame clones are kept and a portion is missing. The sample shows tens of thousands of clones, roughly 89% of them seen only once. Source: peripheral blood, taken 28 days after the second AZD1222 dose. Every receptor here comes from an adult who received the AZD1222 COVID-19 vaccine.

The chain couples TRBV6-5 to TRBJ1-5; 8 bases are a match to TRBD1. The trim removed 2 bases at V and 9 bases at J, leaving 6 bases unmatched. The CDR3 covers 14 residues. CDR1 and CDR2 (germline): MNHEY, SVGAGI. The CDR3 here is CASSYDGGTGPQHF. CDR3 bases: TGTGCCAGCAGTTACGACGGGGGGACAGGGCCCCAGCATTTT.

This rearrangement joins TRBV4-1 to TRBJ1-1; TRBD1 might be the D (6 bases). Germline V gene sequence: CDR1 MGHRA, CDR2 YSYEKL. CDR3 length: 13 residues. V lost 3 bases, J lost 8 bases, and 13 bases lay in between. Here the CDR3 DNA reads TGCGCCAGCAGCCAGCCAGGGGCGAACGAAGCTTTCTTT. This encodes CASSQPGANEAFF.

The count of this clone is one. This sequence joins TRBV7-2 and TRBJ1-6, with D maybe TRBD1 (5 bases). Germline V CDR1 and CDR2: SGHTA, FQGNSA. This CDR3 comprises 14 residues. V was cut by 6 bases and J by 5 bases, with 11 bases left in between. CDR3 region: CASSRDSHNSPLHF. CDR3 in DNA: TGTGCCAGCAGTAGAGACAGCCATAATTCACCCCTCCACTTT.